One and the same sample provided the 15 T cell receptor beta chains below, sequenced in a study of blood T cell repertoires in COVID-19 (dated by TCRdb to the early 2020s). Libraries were built with the immunoSEQ multiplex PCR assay. Not all clones reach the TCRdb copy of this immuneACCESS table, which keeps in-frame sequences only. Checked studies attribute under half of the gap to unresolved V genes and leave the rest unexplained. A total of about 300,000 clones appear in this sample, 84% of them only once. More than 1.2% of the sample goes to the ten largest clones. Sequencing used peripheral blood. These receptors all stem from a human donor with COVID-19, enrolled during active disease. The donor label of this sample is uncertain.

V and J are TRBV6-5 and TRBJ2-5, with 13 bases lining up with TRBD2. Germline V gene lookup returns CDR1 MNHEY and CDR2 SVGAGI. CDR3 size: 16 residues. The V segment lost 0 bases and the J segment 2 bases; nucleotides outside the gene matches: 0. The CDR3 DNA follows: TGTGCCAGCAGTTACTCACTAGCGGGAGGGCAAGAGACCCAGTACTTC. As protein: CASSYSLAGGQETQYF.

This clone was seen a single time. This chain uses TRBV19 with TRBJ1-1; 10 positions agree with TRBD1. Losses at the gene ends were 4 bases for V and 4 bases for J; bases not matched to a gene: 3. The germline V gene has CDR1 LNHDA and CDR2 SQIVND (reference sequence). The CDR3 loop spans 14 amino acids. CDR3 loop: CASSRQGASTEAFF. In nucleotides, the CDR3 is TGTGCCAGTAGTAGACAGGGGGCCAGCACTGAAGCTTTCTTT.

This chain's CDR3 is CASSSLLRGGSYEQYF. The CDR3, as DNA: TGTGCCAGCAGTTCCTTACTCAGGGGTGGTTCCTACGAGCAGTACTTC. The V gene is TRBV6-5, the J gene TRBJ2-7; D possibly corresponds to TRBD1 (6 bases). CDR3 size: 16 residues. Per the germline V gene, CDR1 is MNHEY and CDR2 is SVGAGI. Trimming left V 4 bases short and J 1 base short, with 17 bases between.

The V and J genes are TRBV7-2 and TRBJ2-7; perhaps TRBD1 as D (5 bases). This CDR3 has 14 amino acids. With 2 bases removed from V and 5 bases from J, the gap between germline ends came to 13 bases. Per germline, CDR1 SGHTA and CDR2 FQGNSA. This chain's CDR3 is CASSLTPRVHEQYF. The CDR3 region has the DNA TGTGCCAGCAGCTTAACCCCCAGGGTCCACGAGCAGTACTTC.

The chain links TRBV4-3 to TRBJ1-1; the D is unclear. The CDR3 covers 15 residues. With 8 bases removed from V and 1 base from J, the gap between germline ends came to 17 bases. The germline gives CDR1 LGHNA, CDR2 YSLEER. In nucleotides, the CDR3 is TGCGCCAGCGGCTGGGCCCTGGAGGCGAACACTGAAGCTTTCTTT. As protein: CASGWALEANTEAFF.

This chain links TRBV28 with TRBJ1-5; tentatively, D is TRBD1 (5 bases). The ends were cut back, 6 bases at V and 0 bases at J, with 21 bases in the middle. Germline assignment: CDR1 MDHEN and CDR2 SYDVKM. This CDR3 spans 18 amino acids. The CDR3, as DNA: TGTGCCAGCAGACCGCCGGTAGGGACTAAGGATAGCAATCAGCCCCAGCATTTT. As protein: CASRPPVGTKDSNQPQHF.

The V and J genes are TRBV6-2 or TRBV6-3 and TRBJ1-4, with 10 bases aligning to TRBD1. The CDR3 runs to 17 residues. V lost 4 bases, J lost 5 bases, and 10 bases stayed unmatched. CDR1 and CDR2 from the germline V gene are MNHEY and SVGEGT. CDR3 sequence reads: CASSSSGTGEPNEKLFF. CDR3 coding DNA: TGTGCCAGCAGTTCCAGCGGGACAGGGGAACCGAATGAAAAACTGTTTTTT.

The CDR3 DNA sequence: TGTGCCAGCAGCGCGGGACTAGCTGAAGCTTTCTTT. Translation gives CASSAGLAEAFF. The chain links TRBV12-3 or TRBV12-4 to TRBJ1-1; tentative D call: TRBD1 (5 bases). The CDR3 is 12 amino acids. V lost 6 bases and J 6 bases, leaving 11 bases between the germline ends.

The V gene is TRBV10-3, the J gene TRBJ2-7, with TRBD2 as a possible D gene (5 bases). The V gene's germline CDR1 is ENHRY and CDR2 SYGVKD. V was pared by 10 bases and J by 0 bases, with 10 bases between. This CDR3 is built from 12 residues. The chain's CDR3 is CATWTGSYEQYF. CDR3 in DNA: TGTGCCACCTGGACTGGCTCCTACGAGCAGTACTTC.

V is TRBV6-5 and J is TRBJ2-3; 16 nucleotides agree with TRBD2. V was clipped by 6 bases and J by 8 bases; unmatched bases: 5. Germline V lookup: CDR1 MNHEY, CDR2 SVGAGI. The CDR3 runs to 15 residues. This CDR3 reads CASRGLAGGMATQYF. In nucleotides, the CDR3 is TGTGCCAGCAGGGGACTAGCGGGAGGGATGGCTACGCAGTATTTT.

This chain uses TRBV19 with TRBJ2-1, with 8 positions matching TRBD1. This CDR3 comprises 16 residues. Germline CDR1 reads LNHDA; CDR2 reads SQIVND (reference sequence). Unmatched junction bases numbered 15, after V lost 5 bases and J lost 9 bases. The DNA for the CDR3 is TGTGCCAGTAGTTCAATCCGGGACAGGTTGATAAGTGAGCAGTTCTTC. Its protein is CASSSIRDRLISEQFF.

The rearrangement joins TRBV7-8 to TRBJ2-7; tentatively, D is TRBD2 (5 bases). This CDR3 is built from 17 residues. V was cut by 2 bases and J by 1 base, with 18 bases left in between. Per germline, CDR1 SGHVS and CDR2 FQNEAQ. The CDR3 region is CASSLNPSGVSSYEQYF. The CDR3 nucleotides read TGTGCCAGCAGCTTAAATCCGAGCGGAGTTTCTTCCTACGAGCAGTACTTC.

The rearrangement joins TRBV6-2 or TRBV6-3 to TRBJ2-7, with a possible D match to TRBD2 (5 bases). Germline loops: CDR1 MNHEY, CDR2 SVGEGT. This CDR3 region has 14 residues. V shed 5 bases and J shed 3 bases, with 14 bases lying between them. CDR3: CASSTIREHYEQYF. The DNA of the CDR3 is TGTGCCAGCAGTACAATTCGGGAACACTACGAGCAGTACTTC.

The chain has TRBV6-6 and TRBJ2-1, with 11 nucleotides matching TRBD2. Germline CDR1 MNHNY, CDR2 SVGAGI (reference sequence). CDR3 length equals 15 residues. Trimming took 6 bases from V and 10 from J; bases not matched to a gene: 11. In DNA form, the CDR3 reads TGTGCCAGCAGCCGACTAGCGGGGCCCGTTGAGGAGCAGTTCTTC. This encodes CASSRLAGPVEEQFF.

The gene calls are TRBV2 and TRBJ1-1, with D possibly being TRBD1 (6 bases). This CDR3 is 13 amino acids long. V was pared by 2 bases and J by 8 bases, with 12 bases between. CDR1 SNHLY and CDR2 FYNNEI come from the germline V gene. In nucleotides, the CDR3 is TGTGCCAGCAGTGAAATGCGGACAGTCGAAGCTTTCTTT. This gives the protein CASSEMRTVEAFF.